One sample yielded the 29 T cell receptor beta chains listed below, sequenced in a study of response to subunit inactivated influenza vaccine. TCRdb recomputed calls from the RT-PCR reads with MiXCR, one row per CDR3 protein. The table records 500,000 or so distinct CDR3 sequences, roughly 9.7% of them present only once. This specimen was PBMCs from blood, taken about 40 days after vaccination. These receptor sequences come from a man aged 50 or older who received an inactivated influenza vaccine.

This chain links TRBV30 with TRBJ2-7, with TRBD1 matching over 7 bases. V lost 5 bases, J lost 0 bases, and 1 base stayed unmatched. Per germline, CDR1 GTSNPN and CDR2 SVGIG (reference sequence). CDR3 length: 12 residues. CDR3 bases: TGTGCCTGGGACAGGGTCTCCTACGAGCAGTACTTC. This codes for CAWDRVSYEQYF.

This clonotype was detected many times. The rearrangement uses TRBV7-2 and TRBJ2-1, with D perhaps matching TRBD2 (5 bases). Germline V lookup: CDR1 SGHTA, CDR2 FQGNSA. This CDR3 has 13 residues. Trimming left V 6 bases short and J 4 bases short, with 10 bases between. CDR3 sequence (DNA): TGTGCCAGCAGTCTGCGGGTATACAATGAGCAGTTCTTC. Protein product: CASSLRVYNEQFF. The full variable domain, its missing parts supplied by reference TRBV7-2 and TRBJ2-1, is GAGVSQSPSNKVTEKGKDVELRCDPISGHTALYWYRQSLGQGLEFLIYFQGNSAPDKSGLPSDRFSAERTGGSVSTLTIQRTQQEDSAVYLCASSLRVYNEQFFGPGTRLTVL.

At least ten counts were recorded for this clonotype. The chain carries TRBV29-1 and TRBJ2-7, with 10 bases aligning to TRBD2. V lost 4 bases and J lost 7; bases outside the gene matches: 10. Germline CDR1 SQVTM, CDR2 ANQGSEA. The CDR3 has 14 residues. The CDR3 DNA reads as TGCAGCGTTGCAGGGGCTAGCGGGAGATGGGAGCAGTACTTC. This translates into CSVAGASGRWEQYF.

In this sample, this clonotype turned up many times. This chain joins TRBV4-3 and TRBJ2-1, with unresolved D. The CDR3 totals 16 residues. V was trimmed by 0 bases and J by 6 bases, leaving 15 bases between them. The germline gives CDR1 LGHNA, CDR2 YSLEER. CDR3 sequence reads: CASSQEESSAANEQFF. For the CDR3, the DNA is TGCGCCAGCAGCCAAGAAGAAAGCTCTGCAGCCAATGAGCAGTTCTTC.

The chain uses TRBV7-6 and TRBJ2-1; 16 nucleotides match TRBD2. Germline V gene data show CDR1 as SGHVS and CDR2 as FNYEAQ. V trimming: 4 bases; J trimming: 6 bases; junction bases outside the gene matches: 12. The CDR3 is made up of 19 amino acids. The CDR3 loop is CASSSVRGLAGGPSNEQFF. The CDR3 nucleotides are TGTGCCAGCAGCTCGGTCCGGGGACTAGCGGGAGGGCCAAGCAATGAGCAGTTCTTC.

This clonotype was picked up many times. The chain links TRBV20-1 to TRBJ2-5; the D gene is possibly TRBD2 (5 bases). This CDR3 contains 14 residues. Germline lookup yields CDR1 DFQATT and CDR2 SNEGSKA (reference sequence). Deletions cut 4 bases from V and 2 bases from J, with 14 bases between. DNA for the CDR3: TGCAGTGCTAAGATTCGCGGGTTACAAGAGACCCAGTACTTC. Protein sequence: CSAKIRGLQETQYF.

The gene calls are TRBV7-2 and TRBJ2-6, with D maybe TRBD2 (5 bases). V was cut by 5 bases and J by 0 bases, with 11 bases left in between. The CDR3 is 16 residues long. The germline gives CDR1 SGHTA, CDR2 FQGNSA. The DNA for the CDR3 is TGTGCCAGCAGCCTCCGGGGTAGCTCTGGGGCCAACGTCCTGACTTTC. Its protein is CASSLRGSSGANVLTF.

A few counts support this clonotype. The J gene is TRBJ2-5, the V gene TRBV10-3, with D tentatively TRBD1 (6 bases). Trimming took 4 bases from V and 2 from J, leaving 11 bases between them. Germline values: CDR1 ENHRY, CDR2 SYGVKD. CDR3 size: 14 residues. The CDR3 region is CAISGAGAQETQYF. As DNA, the CDR3 is TGTGCCATCAGTGGGGCAGGGGCGCAAGAGACCCAGTACTTC.

This clonotype was recorded many times. The chain has TRBV21-1 and TRBJ1-4; the table's D call TRBD1 went unverified against the DNA. TRBV21-1 is tagged as a pseudogene. This CDR3 is built from 15 residues. The CDR3 DNA is TGTGCCAGCAGCAAAGGGGACAGTGATAATGAAAAACTGTTTTTT. It is translated as CASSKGDSDNEKLFF.

This clonotype was observed a few times. V is TRBV28 and J is TRBJ1-2; D may be TRBD1 (6 bases). CDR3 size: 14 residues. The germline V gene has CDR1 MDHEN and CDR2 SYDVKM. V lost 5 bases, J lost 7 bases, and 17 bases lay in between. The CDR3, as DNA: TGTGCCAGCAGTCTTAGTCGACAGGCTCGTGGCTACACCTTC. This codes for CASSLSRQARGYTF.

The J gene is TRBJ1-2, the V gene TRBV11-1; D is ambiguous. Germline values: CDR1 SGHAT, CDR2 FQDESV (reference sequence). Trimming left V 6 bases short and J 0 bases short, with 29 bases between. The CDR3 has 20 amino acids. CDR3 residues: CASSGGEGQPDISTNYGYTF. In DNA, the CDR3 is TGTGCCAGCAGTGGCGGTGAAGGGCAGCCCGATATAAGTACTAACTATGGCTACACCTTC.

This chain joins TRBV27 and TRBJ1-1, with no clear D. CDR1 is MNHEY and CDR2 is SMNVEV in the germline V gene (reference sequence). The CDR3 spans 13 residues. Deletions cut 4 bases from V and 0 bases from J, with 6 bases between. Written as DNA, the CDR3 is TGTGCCAGCAGTTCCCGGCTGAACACTGAAGCTTTCTTT. This codes for CASSSRLNTEAFF.

This clonotype occurred many times. The chain employs TRBV5-1 and TRBJ1-4; 9 bases align to TRBD1. Germline lookup yields CDR1 SGHRS and CDR2 YFSETQ. The V and J ends lost 4 bases and 7 bases, in that order; junction bases with no gene match: 5. CDR3 length: 14 residues. As DNA, the CDR3 is TGCGCCAGCAGCAAGGGGACAGGGAGTGAAAAACTGTTTTTT. Residues: CASSKGTGSEKLFF.

V usage is TRBV6-6 and J usage is TRBJ1-4; D is perhaps TRBD1 (6 bases). The CDR3 consists of 12 residues. V was shortened by 6 bases and J by 13 bases, with 15 bases between the two germline ends. Germline lookup yields CDR1 MNHNY and CDR2 SVGAGI (reference sequence). CDR3 nucleotides: TGTGCCAGCAGCCACCGAGACAGGCCACTGTTTTTT. Amino acid sequence: CASSHRDRPLFF.

This chain uses TRBV6-4 with TRBJ2-1, with D possibly matching TRBD2 (6 bases). This CDR3 has 16 residues. V gave up 4 bases and J gave up 1 base, with 14 bases separating them. CDR1 and CDR2 (germline): MRHNA, SNTAGT. CDR3 protein: CASSVNGGGSYNEQFF. As DNA, the CDR3 is TGTGCCAGCAGTGTTAACGGGGGTGGTTCCTACAATGAGCAGTTCTTC.

This chain joins TRBV12-3 or TRBV12-4 and TRBJ2-2; D not certain. V lost 2 bases, J lost 2 bases, and 3 bases lay in between. The CDR3 runs to 13 residues. In DNA form, the CDR3 reads TGTGCCAGCAGTTTATTCAACACCGGGGAGCTGTTTTTT. As protein: CASSLFNTGELFF.

In this sample, this clonotype turned up many times. The chain links TRBV20-1 to TRBJ2-1; 13 nucleotides align to TRBD2. Per the germline V gene, CDR1 is DFQATT and CDR2 is SNEGSKA (reference sequence). Unmatched junction bases numbered 7, after V lost 4 bases and J lost 7 bases. The CDR3 runs 15 residues. The CDR3 region is CSAKPTSGRRNEQFF. CDR3 nucleotides: TGCAGTGCTAAACCGACTAGCGGGAGGCGAAATGAGCAGTTCTTC.

This clonotype was counted many times. The chain carries TRBV4-2 and TRBJ2-7; maybe TRBD1 (5 bases). Germline CDR1 reads LGHNA; CDR2 reads YNFKEQ. This CDR3 is 14 amino acids long. V was trimmed by 0 bases and J by 2 bases, leaving 8 bases between them. CDR3 sequence: CASSQDTGPYEQYF. In nucleotides, the CDR3 is TGTGCCAGCAGCCAAGATACAGGCCCCTACGAGCAGTACTTC.

This chain uses TRBV3-1 with TRBJ2-6; perhaps TRBD1 as D (5 bases). V was pared by 9 bases and J by 0 bases, with 6 bases between. This CDR3 spans 13 amino acids. Germline assignment: CDR1 LGHDT and CDR2 YNNKEL (reference sequence). In nucleotides, the CDR3 is TGTGCCAGTGACAGCTCTGGGGCCAACGTCCTGACTTTC. Residues: CASDSSGANVLTF.

This clonotype appeared a few times. The chain carries TRBV20-1 and TRBJ1-5, with D maybe TRBD1 (5 bases). Germline V gene sequence: CDR1 DFQATT, CDR2 SNEGSKA (reference sequence). The length of the CDR3 is 16 residues. The germline V and J ends were trimmed by 1 base and 2 bases, with 15 bases remaining between them. The chain's CDR3 is CSARVMGGVRNQPQHF. The DNA for the CDR3 is TGCAGTGCTAGAGTGATGGGGGGAGTTCGCAATCAGCCCCAGCATTTT.

The V call is TRBV5-1, the J call TRBJ2-2, with D unclear. The CDR3 extends over 16 amino acids. Trimming took 4 bases from V and 4 from J, leaving 17 bases between them. Germline V gene data show CDR1 as SGHRS and CDR2 as YFSETQ. The CDR3 loop reads CASSPRTDPGTGELFF. The CDR3 coding sequence is TGCGCCAGCAGCCCGAGGACGGATCCGGGCACCGGGGAGCTGTTTTTT.

This clonotype was seen only a few times. The rearrangement uses TRBV5-1 and TRBJ2-7, with TRBD2 as a possible D gene (7 bases). The V end was cut by 4 bases, the J end by 3 bases, with 17 bases between. CDR1 and CDR2 from the germline V gene are SGHRS and YFSETQ. This CDR3 contains 15 residues. CDR3 sequence (DNA): TGCGCCAGCAGCCGTGGGGGGGGCGAAGACTACGAGCAGTACTTC. This gives the protein CASSRGGGEDYEQYF.

The chain couples TRBV20-1 to TRBJ2-5; D gene unclear. The CDR3 length is 11 residues. The germline CDR1 and CDR2 sequences are DFQATT and SNEGSKA (reference sequence). V lost 0 bases to trimming and J lost 5 bases, with 4 bases between them. This CDR3 is CSAREGETQYF. CDR3 DNA sequence: TGCAGTGCTAGAGAGGGTGAGACCCAGTACTTC.

The chain carries TRBV5-1 and TRBJ1-4, with D possibly being TRBD1 (5 bases). This CDR3 has 15 amino acids. V lost 4 bases and J 11 bases, leaving 21 bases between the germline ends. CDR1 SGHRS and CDR2 YFSETQ come from the germline V gene. The CDR3 loop reads CASSLGLEIWEKLFF. CDR3 DNA: TGCGCCAGCAGCCTGGGACTGGAAATTTGGGAGAAACTGTTTTTT. Using reference TRBV5-1 and TRBJ1-4 for the parts outside the CDR3, the full variable domain is KAGVTQTPRYLIKTRGQQVTLSCSPISGHRSVSWYQQTPGQGLQFLFEYFSETQRNKGNFPGRFSGRQFSNSRSEMNVSTLELGDSALYLCASSLGLEIWEKLFFGSGTQLSVL.

This clonotype was seen more than once but under ten times. V is TRBV11-2 and J is TRBJ2-1, with 7 bases matching TRBD1. With V trimmed by 5 bases and J by 7 bases, 14 bases remained unmatched. The CDR3 runs to 16 residues. Germline V gene data show CDR1 as SGHAT and CDR2 as FQNNGV. In DNA form, the CDR3 reads TGTGCCAGCAGCCCCCTTGGCCGGGACAGTAAAAATGAGCAGTTCTTC. Its translation: CASSPLGRDSKNEQFF.

The CDR3 bases are TGTGCCAGCAGCCCCGGCCCGACCGGCGAGCAGTACTTC. Residues: CASSPGPTGEQYF. The chain links TRBV3-1 to TRBJ2-7; D unclear. Germline V gene data show CDR1 as LGHDT and CDR2 as YNNKEL (reference sequence). This CDR3 has 13 amino acids. The germline V and J ends were trimmed by 4 bases and 6 bases, with 13 bases remaining between them.

There are a few counts of this clonotype. The V gene is TRBV7-2, the J gene TRBJ2-1, with a possible D match to TRBD2 (5 bases). V was pared by 5 bases and J by 2 bases, with 16 bases between. Germline loops: CDR1 SGHTA, CDR2 FQGNSA. The CDR3 consists of 16 residues. The CDR3 DNA is TGTGCCAGCAGCCTGACCGGGAACAAACCCTACAATGAGCAGTTCTTC. Translated, it gives CASSLTGNKPYNEQFF.

The chain couples TRBV12-3 or TRBV12-4 to TRBJ2-7, with 9 bases that match TRBD2. The CDR3 has 14 residues. J gave up 7 bases and V 5 bases, and 9 bases lay outside the gene matches. CDR3 sequence (DNA): TGTGCCAGCAGTACGGGACTAGCTAACGGGGAGCAGTACTTC. It translates to CASSTGLANGEQYF.

Ten or more counts support this clonotype. This sequence joins TRBV5-1 and TRBJ2-5; the D is unclear. CDR1 and CDR2 (germline): SGHRS, YFSETQ. The CDR3 is 12 residues long. V lost 7 bases to trimming and J lost 5 bases, with 12 bases between them. CDR3 sequence: CASSKVRETQYF. The CDR3 nucleotides are TGCGCCAGCTCCAAAGTGAGGGAGACCCAGTACTTC.